Described below is a single TCR beta chain sequence and its context. Its matching antigen is unknown. This record belongs to a study of OX40 agonist ivuxolimab in advanced cancers. Study in general: Patients in the trial were receiving intravenous ivuxolimab every 2 weeks, at doses of 0.01 to 10 mg/kg. Participants averaged around 60 years of age (range 23 to 79) and were over 75% male. General study points: At doses 0.1 to 3.0 mg/kg, CD4+ and CD8+ clones expanded.

V lost 4 bases and J lost 8; bases outside the gene matches: 11. Germline V lookup: CDR1 MNHEY, CDR2 SVGAGI. The CDR3 has 16 amino acids. Only in-frame clones appear in the TCRdb table, and some are missing; sequencing was by immunoSEQ multiplex PCR. Among approximately 70,000 clones listed, roughly 80% were seen once. Material: CD4+ or CD8+ T cells sorted from blood, obtained in a trial of the OX40 agonist ivuxolimab. The TCR originated in an adult with an advanced solid tumor such as melanoma, head and neck, liver or kidney cancer. The chain uses TRBV6-5 and TRBJ1-2, with 12 nucleotides matching TRBD1. CDR3 sequence (DNA): TGTGCCAGCAGTTCCGCCGGGGGACAGGGGGCAGGCGGCTACACCTTC. The encoded protein is CASSSAGGQGAGGYTF.